The TCR beta chain under discussion was sequenced for a study of blood T cells in healthy people across ages. This clonotype has just a few counts. With a J-beta primer mix and a sample-barcoded 5' primer, a second PCR ran about 7 to 12 cycles. TCRdb processed the 5' RACE reads anew with MiXCR; each CDR3 protein has one entry. Of roughly 800,000 distinct CDR3 sequences listed, about 26% were seen once; the top ten hold approximately 2.9%. The sample was also linked to a second study, of T cells of mothers and their children.

The specimen sequenced was blood. This TCR was recovered from a boy between 5 and 17 years old in good health.

CDR3 protein: CASSLRLVVADTQYF. The CDR3 DNA sequence: TGTGCCAGCAGCTTACGACTAGTTGTGGCAGATACGCAGTATTTT. The rearrangement links TRBV7-8 to TRBJ2-3; TRBD2 is a possible D gene (6 bases). The CDR3 sequence is 15 residues long. Germline-derived CDR1 and CDR2 are SGHVS and FQNEAQ. V lost 2 bases to trimming and J lost 4 bases, with 13 bases between them.